This T cell receptor beta chain stems from a study of cytomegalovirus exposure and HLA in healthy donors. Study-level points and caveats: Earlier analysis yielded a pattern in which most TCR beta V segments were productive about 90% or about 30% of the time. Reportedly, fewer N-insertions than the approximately 600-donor mean appeared in an Asian-associated ancestry cluster in a later analysis.

A note on this clone: Antigen: not known.

PCR primers comprised 60 Vbeta and 13 Jbeta primers. In the study's own analysis: Counted up in a later analysis, unique TCR beta chains came to about 83 million, with some 11 million shared. Only in-frame clones appear in the TCRdb table, and some are missing; sequencing was by immunoSEQ multiplex PCR. V, J and clone size reflect that table, while D and trimming were determined from the DNA. The data show 100,000 to 120,000 clones, 67% seen once. Per the germline V gene, CDR1 is SGDLS and CDR2 is YYNGEE. After removal of 5 bases from V and 1 base from J, the junction contained 6 bases not matched to a gene. CDR3 size: 14 residues.

This receptor was taken from a man aged 18 to 29 in good health and CMV-seropositive. The chain recombines TRBV9 with TRBJ2-7, with 7 bases fitting TRBD1. Sequenced material: PBMCs. The CDR3 region is CASRRDSASYEQYV. The CDR3 coding sequence is TGTGCCAGCAGAAGGGACAGCGCATCCTACGAGCAGTACGTC.